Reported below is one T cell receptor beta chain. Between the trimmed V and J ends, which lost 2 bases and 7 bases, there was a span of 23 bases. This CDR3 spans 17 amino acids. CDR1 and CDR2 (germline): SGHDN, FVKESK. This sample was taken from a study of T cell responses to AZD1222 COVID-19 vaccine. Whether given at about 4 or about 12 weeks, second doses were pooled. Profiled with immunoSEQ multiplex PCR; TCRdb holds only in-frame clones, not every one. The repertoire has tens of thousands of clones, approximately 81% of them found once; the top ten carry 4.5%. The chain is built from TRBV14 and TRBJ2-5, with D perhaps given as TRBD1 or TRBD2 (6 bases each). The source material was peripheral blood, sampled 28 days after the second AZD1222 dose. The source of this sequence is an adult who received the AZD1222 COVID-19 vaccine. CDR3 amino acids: CASSQQGGTDSRGTQYF. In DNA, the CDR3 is TGTGCCAGCAGCCAACAAGGGGGGACCGACTCCAGAGGGACCCAGTACTTC.